This TCR beta chain was documented in a study of T-cell reconstitution after alpha-beta-depleted transplantation in children. Study outcomes and limitations: Day-60 TCRbeta diversity that was high in some patients was derived from surviving recipient T cells and thymic progenitors. Two months or so post-transplant, alpha-beta T cells reportedly derived from several hundred expanded graft clones.

The CDR3 runs to 12 residues. Germline V gene lookup returns CDR1 GTSNPN and CDR2 SVGIG (reference sequence). The V end was cut by 6 bases, the J end by 4 bases, with 10 bases between. TCRbeta library preparation incorporated unique molecular identifiers. One entry per CDR3 protein results from TCRdb running MiXCR on the PCR reads. The table records more than 400,000 distinct CDR3 sequences, 10% to 12% of them present only once. In the case of this clonotype: Its antigen is unknown.

Sequencing used PBMCs, mostly from graft donor cells, obtained 180 days after TCRalphabeta/CD19-depleted stem cell transplant. This receptor was identified in a female patient younger than 10 who had a stem cell transplant for aplastic anemia, so the T cells may come from the graft donor. J is TRBJ2-4 and V is TRBV30; unclear D gene. The CDR3 coding sequence is TGTGCCTGCCGGCCCTGGAAAAACATTCAGTACTTC. Amino acid sequence: CACRPWKNIQYF.